Listed below are T cell receptor beta chains from one sample, sequenced in a study of blood T cell repertoires in COVID-19. Using immunoSEQ multiplex PCR, the repertoire was profiled, and TCRdb retains in-frame clones only, with some absent. In the table there are a few hundred thousand clones, 88% of which are singletons. Specimen: PBMCs or T cells enriched from blood (not recorded which). The receptors here all came from a woman between 45 and 65 years old who had recovered from COVID-19. Both conserved end residues are part of each CDR3. The D gene is left open where the match is weak. Clone sizes are given selectively: once, few, many, or a class where the clone is expanded.

d_call,clone_size,cdr3_length,j_call,v_call,cdr3_aa,cdr3_nt
.,.,15,TRBJ2-7,TRBV21-1,CASTPLAGGPGEQYF,TGTGCCAGCACCCCACTAGCGGGAGGGCCCGGCGAGCAGTACTTC
.,.,14,TRBJ1-4,TRBV6-2/TRBV6-3,CASSHRDLNEKLFF,TGTGCCAGCAGTCACCGGGACTTAAATGAAAAACTGTTTTTT
TRBD1,.,13,TRBJ1-2,TRBV28,CAASGQGLYGYTF,TGTGCCGCGTCGGGACAGGGACTCTATGGCTACACCTTC
.,.,14,TRBJ1-5,TRBV4-3,CASSSVEGGQPQHF,TGCGCCAGCAGCTCAGTTGAGGGAGGACAGCCCCAGCATTTT
.,.,15,TRBJ2-7,TRBV4-1,CASSGLGLPSYEQYF,TGCGCCAGCAGTGGTCTGGGGCTTCCCTCCTACGAGCAGTACTTC
.,.,14,TRBJ2-1,TRBV24-1,CATSDFPDSHEQFF,TGTGCCACCAGTGATTTTCCGGACAGCCATGAGCAGTTCTTC
TRBD1,.,14,TRBJ1-1,TRBV5-4,CASSGQGLNTEAFF,TGTGCCAGCAGCGGACAGGGGTTGAACACTGAAGCTTTCTTT
TRBD2,.,17,TRBJ2-7,TRBV7-2,CASSLRKSGTSVHEQYF,TGTGCCAGCAGCTTAAGGAAGAGCGGGACTAGTGTCCACGAGCAGTACTTC
.,.,16,TRBJ1-4,TRBV18,CASSPTAGATNEKLFF,TGTGCCAGCTCACCAACCGCAGGGGCAACTAATGAAAAACTGTTTTTT
.,.,12,TRBJ2-3,TRBV27,CASSQSTDTQYF,TGTGCCAGCAGCCAGAGCACAGATACGCAGTATTTT
.,.,14,TRBJ1-6,TRBV7-2,CASSSGGFGSPLHF,TGTGCCAGCAGCTCCGGGGGGTTTGGTTCACCCCTCCACTTT
.,.,14,TRBJ1-5,TRBV18,CASSPQGGNQPQHF,TGTGCCAGCTCACCTCAGGGTGGCAATCAGCCCCAGCATTTT
.,.,13,TRBJ1-5,TRBV7-2,CASSSIGVGPQHF,TGTGCCAGCAGCTCGATCGGGGTTGGGCCCCAGCATTTT
.,.,14,TRBJ2-1,TRBV5-1,CASSETGSYNEQFF,TGCGCCAGCAGCGAGACAGGAAGCTACAATGAGCAGTTCTTC
.,few,12,TRBJ1-6,TRBV30,CAWILDSGTLHF,TGTGCCTGGATACTTGACAGTGGAACCCTCCACTTT
.,.,15,TRBJ1-1,TRBV5-1,CASSLVDRKNTEAFF,TGCGCCAGCAGCTTGGTGGACAGAAAGAACACTGAAGCTTTCTTT
TRBD1,few,15,TRBJ1-2,TRBV3-1/TRBV3-2,CASSPDRSANYGYTF,TGTGCCAGCAGCCCGGACAGGTCGGCTAACTATGGCTACACCTTC
.,.,16,TRBJ2-1,TRBV27,CASSLSLGSPYNEQFF,TGTGCCAGCAGTTTATCTTTGGGTAGCCCCTACAATGAGCAGTTCTTC
TRBD1,.,15,TRBJ1-5,TRBV4-1,CASSQTGGRGQPQHF,TGCGCCAGCAGCCAAACAGGGGGGAGGGGTCAGCCCCAGCATTTT
.,.,14,TRBJ1-2,TRBV10-2,CASSESATNYGYTF,TGCGCCAGCAGTGAGTCTGCGACTAACTATGGCTACACCTTC
.,once,15,TRBJ1-3,TRBV5-6,CASSSMTRMGNTIYF,TGTGCCAGCAGCTCGATGACACGAATGGGAAACACCATATATTTT
TRBD1,few,15,TRBJ1-4,TRBV4-3,CASSRRQGDDEKLFF,TGCGCCAGCAGCCGTAGACAGGGGGACGATGAAAAACTGTTTTTT
TRBD2,.,14,TRBJ2-1,TRBV18,CASSPPSSGSEQFF,TGTGCCAGCTCACCACCATCTAGCGGGAGTGAGCAGTTCTTC
.,.,12,TRBJ2-7,TRBV11-2,CASSLGANEQYF,TGTGCCAGCAGCTTAGGGGCAAACGAGCAGTACTTC
.,once,14,TRBJ1-3,TRBV7-9,CASSYGVKGNTIYF,TGTGCCAGCAGCTATGGAGTTAAGGGGAACACCATATATTTT
TRBD2,few,17,TRBJ2-5,TRBV7-2,CASSLHPGLAAQETQYF,TGTGCCAGCAGCCTCCATCCGGGACTAGCGGCACAAGAGACCCAGTACTTC
TRBD1,.,14,TRBJ1-6,TRBV4-2,CASSTDRGNSPLHF,TGTGCCAGCAGCACCGACAGGGGCAATTCACCCCTCCACTTT
.,.,16,TRBJ2-1,TRBV11-3,CASSSEGDSPMYEQFF,TGTGCCAGCAGCTCAGAGGGGGACTCCCCTATGTATGAGCAGTTCTTC
TRBD2,.,15,TRBJ2-1,TRBV28,CASSLFSGTSAEQFF,TGTGCCAGCAGTTTATTTAGTGGGACTAGCGCTGAGCAGTTCTTC
.,few,12,TRBJ1-5,TRBV28,CASKQSNQPQHF,TGTGCCAGCAAACAGAGCAATCAGCCCCAGCATTTT
.,.,13,TRBJ1-1,TRBV29-1,CSAGGQMNTEAFF,TGCAGCGCCGGAGGACAGATGAACACTGAAGCTTTCTTT
.,.,13,TRBJ2-1,TRBV4-3,CASSLSRYNEQFF,TGCGCCAGCAGCCTGAGTCGGTACAATGAGCAGTTCTTC
TRBD2,.,16,TRBJ2-7,TRBV28,CASSFPEAGGSYEQYF,TGTGCCAGCAGTTTCCCCGAAGCGGGAGGTAGTTACGAGCAGTACTTC
.,.,14,TRBJ1-2,TRBV5-8,CASSPTGGNYGYTF,TGTGCCAGCAGCCCTACCGGGGGGAACTATGGCTACACCTTC
.,.,12,TRBJ1-2,TRBV28,CASSLTGYGYTF,TGTGCCAGCAGTTTAACAGGCTATGGCTACACCTTC
TRBD2,.,14,TRBJ2-7,TRBV4-3,CASSQGFGGYEQYF,TGCGCCAGCAGCCAAGGATTCGGGGGGTACGAGCAGTACTTC
.,.,13,TRBJ1-1,TRBV28,CASSGHMNTEAFF,TGTGCCAGCAGTGGACACATGAACACTGAAGCTTTCTTT
TRBD1,few,14,TRBJ1-5,TRBV18,CASSQQGANQPQHF,TGTGCCAGCTCACAACAGGGGGCGAATCAGCCCCAGCATTTT
.,.,15,TRBJ2-2,TRBV7-2,CASSSWGTGPGELFF,TGTGCCAGCAGCTCATGGGGAACAGGGCCCGGGGAGCTGTTTTTT
.,.,16,TRBJ2-2,TRBV30,CAWKDRSTQNTGELFF,TGTGCCTGGAAGGACAGAAGCACGCAGAACACCGGGGAGCTGTTTTTT